This TCR beta chain was sequenced for a study of CD8 T cells in ankylosing spondylitis. Study-level results: Disease-associated clones were reportedly significantly overrepresented in matched ankylosing spondylitis synovial fluid. Seemingly distinctive of ankylosing spondylitis blood was a TCR beta motif formed by eight highly homologous variants.

With regard to this clonotype: Its antigen is not identified.

The CDR3 runs 13 residues. TCRdb called the 5' RACE reads again in MiXCR, with one record for every CDR3 protein. The table shows about 800,000 distinct CDR3 sequences, with over 9.5% occurring only once. The source of this sequence is a male donor with ankylosing spondylitis. The material sequenced was blood, either unsorted or a sorted T cell fraction (not recorded which). The chain recombines TRBV21-1 with TRBJ1-2; TRBD1 reflects the table's D call only, with no check against the DNA. TRBV21-1 is flagged as a pseudogene. The DNA of the CDR3 is TGTGCCAGCAAAATGGGGGACAGGAACGGCTACACCTTC. Encoded protein: CASKMGDRNGYTF.